Included here is one T cell receptor beta chain sequence, with context. The antigen it binds to is not known. No base quality information exists; no much larger clone differs at one position. The data were taken from a study of CD8 T cells in seronegative destructive rheumatoid arthritis (dated by TCRdb to 2020 to 2021). In the study overall: At the time of sampling, biological drugs were being given to seven out of the eight CND-RA patients. The study compared peripheral CD8+ TCRbeta repertoires from patients with CCP-negative destructive rheumatoid arthritis (CND-RA) against repertoires from newly diagnosed seropositive RA, seronegative RA and healthy controls. The seropositive RA, seronegative RA and healthy control comparison cohorts were taken from a previously published TCRbeta dataset and were not newly sequenced. Study-wide findings and limitations: The small size of the CND-RA cohort was noted as a limitation of the study. Because diagnostic samples were lacking, the TCR repertoire differences may partly reflect years of poor disease control rather than having been present at onset. Across the approximately 120,000 clonotypes tested, no public clonotype enrichment remained significant after Benjamini-Hochberg correction. Compared with controls and other RA subtypes, CND-RA repertoires contained more CMV-reactive and fewer influenza A-reactive CD8+ TCRbeta sequences. After adjustment for age, less diverse and more clonal CD8+ TCRbeta repertoires appeared to be present in CND-RA patients than in other RA subtypes. The authors read the apparently distinct set of enriched public clonotypes carried by CND-RA patients as support for a separate disease subset.

TCRbeta sequencing used genomic DNA from CD8+ cells, following the manufacturer's instructions. A genomics technology centre in Finland performed the TCRbeta sequencing with the immunoSEQ assay. Regarding the original processing steps: Clonotype tables from the immunoSEQ preprocessing pipeline were converted to VDJtools format, and non-productive clonotypes were removed. Any sample with fewer than 10,000 reads was excluded, the remaining samples were subsampled to 10,000 reads, and most of the eight CND-RA samples made it through. The VDJtools CalcDiversityStats function was applied to data subsampled to 10,000 reads to calculate Shannon-Wiener, Simpson and clonality indices. To infer antigen specificity, non-singleton TCRbeta clonotypes were hard-matched against VDJdb, with no mismatches permitted. Clusters with potentially shared antigen targets were formed by grouping CDR3 sequences that differed by one amino acid (Hamming distance 1). Group enrichment of public clonotypes was tested with one-sided Fisher's exact tests after groups were resampled to six samples, with the procedure repeated ten times. As stored in TCRdb, this immuneACCESS dataset retains in-frame rearrangements with V and J assigned. A fraction of the clones does not appear; measured against another copy, unresolved V genes explain less than half of the discrepancy, and the remainder lacks a known reason. The V and J calls and clone size were taken over from that table, and D and trimming were inferred from the DNA. In this sample the table shows more than 10,000 clones, roughly four fifths of which occur a single time. The ten biggest clones cover under 35% of the sample.

CND-RA patients tested negative on the clinical CCP2 antibody test, and even with active therapy their joint destruction kept progressing. Every CND-RA patient had failed conventional anti-rheumatic therapy and showed typical joint destruction in the wrists and ankles. Instead of being sampled at diagnosis, CND-RA patients were sampled after long disease histories, which in several cases spanned decades. About 47 millilitres of EDTA-anticoagulated peripheral blood were collected from each patient. Ficoll-Paque PLUS density gradient separation was used to isolate peripheral blood mononuclear cells. AutoMACS magnetic bead positive selection was used to isolate CD8+ cells from fresh or cryopreserved PBMCs, and purity was verified by flow cytometry. Nucleospin Tissue or Tissue XS kits were used to extract genomic DNA, which was then quantified on a Qubit 2.0 fluorometer. At the junction V is shortened by 2 bases and J by 2 bases, with 5 bases in between. Per the germline V gene (reference sequence), MNHNY is the CDR1 and SVGAGI is the CDR2. The CDR3 covers 13 residues, taking in both the cysteine and the phenylalanine. The DNA shown is the 39-base CDR3, in frame from base 1.

The material sequenced was CD8+ T cells from blood. The V and J segments used are TRBV6-6 and TRBJ2-3; the D gene is perhaps TRBD2, on 5 matching bases. This sequence originates from a woman between 30 and 55 years old with seronegative destructive rheumatoid arthritis. The CDR3 region: CASSYRDTDTQYF. The nucleotides are TGTGCCAGCAGTTACCGGGACACAGATACGCAGTATTTT.